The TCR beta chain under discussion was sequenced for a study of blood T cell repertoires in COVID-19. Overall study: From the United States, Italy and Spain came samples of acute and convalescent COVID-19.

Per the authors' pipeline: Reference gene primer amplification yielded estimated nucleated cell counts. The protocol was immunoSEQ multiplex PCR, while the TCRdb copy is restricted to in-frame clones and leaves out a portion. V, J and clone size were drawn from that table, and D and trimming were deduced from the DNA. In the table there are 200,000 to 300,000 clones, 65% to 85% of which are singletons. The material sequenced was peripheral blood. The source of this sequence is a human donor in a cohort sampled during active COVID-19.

DNA of the CDR3: TGCGCCAGCAGCCCGGGTTGGGAGGGGCGGACTGAAGCTTTCTTT. This codes for CASSPGWEGRTEAFF. This chain links TRBV5-1 with TRBJ1-1, with D possibly matching TRBD1 (5 bases). Germline V CDR1 and CDR2: SGHRS, YFSETQ. CDR3 length equals 15 residues. V lost 4 bases to trimming and J lost 5 bases, with 18 bases between them.